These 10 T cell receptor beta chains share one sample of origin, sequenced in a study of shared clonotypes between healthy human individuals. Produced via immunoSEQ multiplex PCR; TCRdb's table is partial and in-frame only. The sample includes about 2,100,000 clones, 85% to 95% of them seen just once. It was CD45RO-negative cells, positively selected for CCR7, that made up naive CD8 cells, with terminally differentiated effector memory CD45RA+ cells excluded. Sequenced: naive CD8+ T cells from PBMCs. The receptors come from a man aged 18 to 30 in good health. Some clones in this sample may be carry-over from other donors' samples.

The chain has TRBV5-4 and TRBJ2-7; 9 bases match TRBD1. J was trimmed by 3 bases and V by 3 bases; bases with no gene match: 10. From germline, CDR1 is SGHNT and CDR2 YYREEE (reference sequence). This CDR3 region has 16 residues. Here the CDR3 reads CASSSAGTGYNYEQYF. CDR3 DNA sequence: TGTGCCAGCAGCTCCGCCGGGACAGGGTATAACTACGAGCAGTACTTC.

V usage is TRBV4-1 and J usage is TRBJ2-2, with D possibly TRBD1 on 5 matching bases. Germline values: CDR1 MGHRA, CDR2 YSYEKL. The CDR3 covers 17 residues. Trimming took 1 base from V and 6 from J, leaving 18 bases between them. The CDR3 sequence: CASSQVKGYGVAGELFF. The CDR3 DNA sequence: TGCGCCAGCAGCCAAGTTAAGGGGTATGGAGTTGCCGGGGAGCTGTTTTTT.

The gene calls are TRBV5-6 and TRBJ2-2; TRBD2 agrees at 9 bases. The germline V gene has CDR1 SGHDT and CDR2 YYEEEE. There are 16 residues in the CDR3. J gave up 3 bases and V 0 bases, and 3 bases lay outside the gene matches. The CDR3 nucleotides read TGTGCCAGCAGCTTGGCTAGCGGGACTCACACCGGGGAGCTGTTTTTT. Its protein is CASSLASGTHTGELFF. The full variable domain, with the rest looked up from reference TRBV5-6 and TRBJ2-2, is DAGVTQSPTHLIKTRGQQVTLRCSPKSGHDTVSWYQQALGQGPQFIFQYYEEEERQRGNFPDRFSGHQFPNYSSELNVNALLLGDSALYLCASSLASGTHTGELFFGEGSRLTVL.

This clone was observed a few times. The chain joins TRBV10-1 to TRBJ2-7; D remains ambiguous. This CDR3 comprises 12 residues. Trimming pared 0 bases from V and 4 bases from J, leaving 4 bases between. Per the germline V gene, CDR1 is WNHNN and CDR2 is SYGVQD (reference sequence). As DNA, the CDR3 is TGCGCCAGCAGTGAGTCAGCTTACGAGCAGTACTTC. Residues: CASSESAYEQYF.

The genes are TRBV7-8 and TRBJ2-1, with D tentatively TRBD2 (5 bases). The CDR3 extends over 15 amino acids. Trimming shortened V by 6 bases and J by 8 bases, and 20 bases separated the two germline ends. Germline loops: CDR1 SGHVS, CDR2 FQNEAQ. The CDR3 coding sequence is TGTGCCAGCAGTCTGGCCGGGAACAATTTCGATGAGCAGTTCTTC. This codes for CASSLAGNNFDEQFF.

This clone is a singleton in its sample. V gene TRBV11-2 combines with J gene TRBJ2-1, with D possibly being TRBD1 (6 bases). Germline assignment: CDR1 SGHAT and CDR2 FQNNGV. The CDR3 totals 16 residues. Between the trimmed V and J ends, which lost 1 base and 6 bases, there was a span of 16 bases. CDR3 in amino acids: CASSLVRAQGFNEQFF. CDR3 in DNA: TGTGCCAGCAGCTTAGTGAGGGCCCAGGGGTTCAATGAGCAGTTCTTC.

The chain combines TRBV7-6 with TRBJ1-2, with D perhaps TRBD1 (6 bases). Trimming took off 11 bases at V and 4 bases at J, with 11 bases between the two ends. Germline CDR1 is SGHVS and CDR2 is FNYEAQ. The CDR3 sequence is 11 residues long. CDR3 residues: CAVGGGYGYTF. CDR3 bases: TGTGCCGTTGGGGGCGGCTATGGCTACACCTTC.

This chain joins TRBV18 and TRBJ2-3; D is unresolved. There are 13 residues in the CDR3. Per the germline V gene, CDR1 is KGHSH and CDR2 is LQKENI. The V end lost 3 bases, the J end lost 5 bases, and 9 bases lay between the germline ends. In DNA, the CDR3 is TGTGCCAGCTCACCCGGACGTCAAGATACGCAGTATTTT. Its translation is CASSPGRQDTQYF.

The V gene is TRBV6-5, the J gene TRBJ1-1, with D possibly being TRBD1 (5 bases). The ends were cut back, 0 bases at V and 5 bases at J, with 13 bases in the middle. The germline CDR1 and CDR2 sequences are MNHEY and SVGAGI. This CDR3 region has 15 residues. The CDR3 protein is CASSYSQGLGTEAFF. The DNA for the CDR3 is TGTGCCAGCAGTTACTCTCAGGGTTTGGGGACTGAAGCTTTCTTT.

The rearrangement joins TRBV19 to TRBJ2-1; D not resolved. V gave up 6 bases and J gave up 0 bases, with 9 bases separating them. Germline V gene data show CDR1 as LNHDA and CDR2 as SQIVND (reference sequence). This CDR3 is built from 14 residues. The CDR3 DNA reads TGTGCCAGTAGCGCAGGTTACTCCTACAATGAGCAGTTCTTC. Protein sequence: CASSAGYSYNEQFF.